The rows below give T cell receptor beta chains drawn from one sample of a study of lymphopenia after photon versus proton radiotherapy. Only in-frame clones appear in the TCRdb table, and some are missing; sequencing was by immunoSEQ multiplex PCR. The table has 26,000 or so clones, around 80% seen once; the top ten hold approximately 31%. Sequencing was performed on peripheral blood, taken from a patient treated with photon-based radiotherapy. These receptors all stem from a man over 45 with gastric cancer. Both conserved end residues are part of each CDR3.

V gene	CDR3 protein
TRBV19	CASSISFRGLVFHEQFF
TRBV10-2	CASSFGGTGELFF
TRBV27	CASSFRWAGELFF
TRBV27	CASSPLAGGPLEQYF
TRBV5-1	CASSFSSELYQETQYF
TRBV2	CASSLRATYGYTF
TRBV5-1	CASSPPGGSTDTQYF
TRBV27	CASSLSALNYGYTF
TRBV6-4	CASSGGVTDTQYF
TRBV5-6	CASRQGQTNTGELFF
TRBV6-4	CASSELPNTGELFF
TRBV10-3	CAISDTGGVKRGYTF
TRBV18	CASSTGTGYNEQFF
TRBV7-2	CASSPAGVRVGELFF
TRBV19	CASSIPGTDTQYF
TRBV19	CASSITGESEQFF
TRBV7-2	CASSFQGETQYF
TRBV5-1	CASSTYREGTGELFF
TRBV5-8	CASSLRGGPYNEQFF
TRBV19	CASSPQPILSGNTIYF
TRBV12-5	CASGLGRRSGANVLTF
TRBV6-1	CASIWDRTFPGELFF
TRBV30	CAWEGQSGANVLTF
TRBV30	CAWSRMGGNEKLFF
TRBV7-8	CASSLAQGVSEKLFF
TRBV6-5	CASSPRGRGSTEAFF
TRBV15	CATSRGHGTGEETQYF
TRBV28	CASSRTSGGHTGELFF
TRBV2	CASTRDSNQPQHF
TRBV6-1	CASTGTGANSPLHF
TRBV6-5	CATAKRGSYNEQFF
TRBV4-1	CASSLLDRSNEKLFF
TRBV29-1	CSTSGGSVSEAFF
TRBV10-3	CAISDRSGQGNQPQHF
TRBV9	CASTSGRTGELFF